The 21 T cell receptor beta chains listed next were all sequenced from one sample in a study of blood T cell repertoires in COVID-19. The assay was immunoSEQ multiplex PCR, and TCRdb's table has in-frame clones only and misses some. The table lists approximately 300,000 clones, around 85% of them singletons, with 0.7% to 0.9% in the top ten. The sequenced sample consisted of peripheral blood. These receptors all come from a human donor with COVID-19, enrolled during active disease. The donor label of this sample is uncertain.

The V call is TRBV25-1, the J call TRBJ1-5; no reliable D call. Trimming took 0 bases from V and 9 from J, leaving 12 bases between them. This CDR3 is 14 amino acids long. CDR1 is MGHDK, CDR2 SYGVNS, per germline. This CDR3 reads CASSEYGQSRPQHF. The CDR3 coding sequence is TGTGCCAGCAGTGAATATGGCCAGTCTCGGCCCCAGCATTTT.

The chain couples TRBV5-4 to TRBJ1-1; D is perhaps TRBD1 (6 bases). Germline V lookup: CDR1 SGHNT, CDR2 YYREEE (reference sequence). V was pared by 0 bases and J by 0 bases, with 12 bases between. The CDR3 totals 16 residues. The DNA of the CDR3 is TGTGCCAGCAGCTTGGGCAGGGGAGAAATGAACACTGAAGCTTTCTTT. This gives the protein CASSLGRGEMNTEAFF.

This clone showed up just once. This sequence joins TRBV29-1 and TRBJ1-1, with D unclear. V lost 0 bases, J lost 6 bases, and 17 bases lay in between. The CDR3 consists of 15 residues. The germline V gene encodes CDR1 SQVTM and CDR2 ANQGSEA. The CDR3 loop reads CSVEEVRAGRAEAFF. The CDR3 DNA is TGCAGCGTTGAAGAAGTGAGAGCGGGAAGGGCTGAAGCTTTCTTT.

The chain combines TRBV28 with TRBJ1-6, with 9 bases lining up with TRBD1. The CDR3 contains 20 residues. Losses at the gene ends were 5 bases for V and 1 base for J; bases not matched to a gene: 15. In germline, CDR1 is MDHEN, CDR2 SYDVKM. CDR3 protein: CASSPRPGTGLESYNSPLHF. The DNA for the CDR3 is TGTGCCAGCAGTCCCCGTCCCGGGACAGGGTTGGAATCCTATAATTCACCCCTCCACTTT.

This chain uses TRBV7-9 with TRBJ2-5, with D unresolved. This CDR3 region has 13 residues. V dropped 5 bases and J dropped 2 bases, with 9 bases sitting between them. Germline V gene data show CDR1 as SEHNR and CDR2 as FQNEAQ (reference sequence). The CDR3: CASSRTPQETQYF. CDR3 DNA: TGTGCCAGCAGCCGCACACCACAAGAGACCCAGTACTTC.

This clone appeared once. V usage is TRBV28 and J usage is TRBJ2-7, with TRBD2 matching 11 bases. V shed 6 bases and J 0 bases; nucleotides not matched to a gene: 4. Germline assignment: CDR1 MDHEN and CDR2 SYDVKM. CDR3 length: 15 residues. The CDR3, as DNA: TGTGCCAGCAGCCGTAGCGGGAGGGTCTCCTACGAGCAGTACTTC. Residues: CASSRSGRVSYEQYF.

In this sample, this clone turned up a few times. An end of the junction differs from the germline gene, which may be a read error. V and J are TRBV15 and TRBJ2-7, with TRBD2 matching 7 bases. Germline V lookup: CDR1 LNHNV, CDR2 YYDKDF (reference sequence). This CDR3 has 17 residues. The DNA for the CDR3 is TGTGCCACCAGCAGAGATCTTAGCGGGCGAAGCTCCTACGAGCAGCACTTC. Protein product: CATSRDLSGRSSYEQHF. Full variable domain (missing parts from reference TRBV15 and TRBJ2-7): DAMVIQNPRYQVTQFGKPVTLSCSQTLNHNVMYWYQQKSSQAPKLLFHYYDKDFNNEADTPDNFQSRRPNTSFCFLDIRSPGLGDTAMYLCATSRDLSGRSSYEQHFGPGTRLTVT.

The chain employs TRBV2 and TRBJ1-4; D is uncertain. Trimming shortened V by 7 bases and J by 8 bases, and 14 bases separated the two germline ends. There are 13 residues in the CDR3. Germline values: CDR1 SNHLY, CDR2 FYNNEI. The CDR3 reads CASNRESVEKLFF. DNA for the CDR3: TGTGCCAGCAACCGCGAATCGGTAGAAAAACTGTTTTTT.

The chain carries TRBV29-1 and TRBJ2-4; 7 positions match TRBD1. V was pared by 6 bases and J by 2 bases, with 7 bases of the junction left unmatched. The CDR3 extends over 14 amino acids. CDR1 is SQVTM, CDR2 ANQGSEA, per germline. CDR3 nucleotide sequence: TGCAGCGTCGCTCCGACAGGGACCAAAAACATTCAGTACTTC. Protein product: CSVAPTGTKNIQYF.

The rearrangement uses TRBV29-1 and TRBJ1-1; TRBD1 matches at 7 bases. Per germline, CDR1 SQVTM and CDR2 ANQGSEA. V shed 7 bases, J shed 3 bases, and the junction held 5 bases outside the gene matches. The CDR3 consists of 12 residues. The CDR3 loop is CSATTGDTEAFF. In DNA form, the CDR3 reads TGCAGCGCCACAACAGGGGACACTGAAGCTTTCTTT. The variable domain in full, completed from reference TRBV29-1 and TRBJ1-1, reads SAVISQKPSRDICQRGTSLTIQCQVDSQVTMMFWYRQQPGQSLTLIATANQGSEATYESGFVIDKFPISRPNLTFSTLTVSNMSPEDSSIYLCSATTGDTEAFFGQGTRLTVV.

The chain is built from TRBV7-3 and TRBJ2-5; D remains ambiguous. Germline values: CDR1 SGHTA, CDR2 FQGTGA. CDR3 size: 13 residues. Between the trimmed V and J ends, which lost 2 bases and 4 bases, there was a span of 8 bases. DNA for the CDR3: TGTGCCAGCAGCTTAGAGGTGTCAGAGACCCAGTACTTC. Translation: CASSLEVSETQYF.

The gene calls are TRBV7-8 and TRBJ1-6; weak D call: TRBD1 (6 bases). The germline V gene has CDR1 SGHVS and CDR2 FQNEAQ. The CDR3 spans 15 residues. Trimming took off 1 base at V and 10 bases at J, with 14 bases between the two ends. The chain's CDR3 is CASSLVVQGRSPLHF. The CDR3 nucleotides are TGTGCCAGCAGCTTAGTCGTACAGGGTAGATCACCCCTCCACTTT.

This rearrangement joins TRBV28 to TRBJ2-5; 11 nucleotides line up with TRBD2. The germline CDR1 and CDR2 sequences are MDHEN and SYDVKM. The V gene end was trimmed by 7 bases and the J gene end by 5 bases; junction bases not matched to a gene: 3. The CDR3 is made up of 13 amino acids. The CDR3 region has the DNA TGTGCCAGCACTAGCGGGAGGAGGGAGACCCAGTACTTC. It specifies CASTSGRRETQYF.

The chain recombines TRBV5-4 with TRBJ1-3, with 9 nucleotides matching TRBD1. Germline values: CDR1 SGHNT, CDR2 YYREEE (reference sequence). This CDR3 comprises 17 residues. V gave up 3 bases and J gave up 4 bases; unmatched junction bases: 11. The CDR3 sequence is CASSSRSQGAGGNTIYF. The DNA for the CDR3 is TGTGCCAGCAGCTCCCGGTCACAGGGGGCAGGGGGAAACACCATATATTTT.

The chain is built from TRBV5-1 and TRBJ2-3; the match to TRBD2 covers 7 bases. Germline CDR1 and CDR2: SGHRS and YFSETQ. The trim removed 4 bases at V and 5 bases at J, leaving 4 bases unmatched. The CDR3 spans 13 residues. CDR3 bases: TGCGCCAGCAGCACCGTAGCGGGAGATACGCAGTATTTT. This gives the protein CASSTVAGDTQYF.

This clone was seen only once. J is TRBJ1-6 and V is TRBV6-5; D unresolved. The V end was cut by 2 bases, the J end by 6 bases, with 11 bases between. This CDR3 is 15 amino acids long. Germline V gives CDR1 MNHEY, CDR2 SVGAGI. The CDR3 is CASSYGRWPNSPLHF. CDR3 DNA: TGTGCCAGCAGTTACGGTCGATGGCCTAATTCACCCCTCCACTTT.

The chain employs TRBV3-1 (or the pseudogene TRBV3-2) and TRBJ1-1; no clear D. Germline V lookup: CDR1 LGHDT, CDR2 YNNKEL (reference sequence). Trimming cost V 4 bases and J 5 bases, with 11 bases left between them. This CDR3 comprises 13 residues. CDR3 protein: CASSPRRETEAFF. In DNA form, the CDR3 reads TGTGCCAGCAGCCCACGGCGGGAAACTGAAGCTTTCTTT.

The chain is built from TRBV19 and TRBJ1-4, with D perhaps matching TRBD1 (6 bases). V gave up 8 bases and J gave up 4 bases, with 17 bases separating them. In germline, CDR1 is LNHDA, CDR2 SQIVND (reference sequence). There are 15 residues in the CDR3. The CDR3 here is CASRTPGTINEKLFF. The CDR3 region has the DNA TGTGCCAGTCGTACACCCGGGACAATTAATGAAAAACTGTTTTTT.

The genes are TRBV10-3 and TRBJ1-1; D gene ambiguous. This CDR3 is 12 amino acids long. Trimming cost V 2 bases and J 8 bases, with 9 bases left between them. The germline gives CDR1 ENHRY, CDR2 SYGVKD. DNA for the CDR3: TGTGCCATCAGTGAGGATGGAGAGGAAGCTTTCTTT. Protein: CAISEDGEEAFF.

The V gene is TRBV7-2, the J gene TRBJ2-3; 11 nucleotides agree with TRBD2. Germline CDR1 reads SGHTA; CDR2 reads FQGNSA. CDR3 length: 19 residues. V shed 1 base, J shed 1 base, and the junction held 10 bases outside the gene matches. As DNA, the CDR3 is TGTGCCAGCAGCTTAGTAAGGGCTAGCGGGAGGCCCCGCACAGATACGCAGTATTTT. Amino acids: CASSLVRASGRPRTDTQYF.

The chain is built from TRBV2 and TRBJ2-2; D unresolved. CDR3 length: 14 amino acids. Germline CDR1 is SNHLY and CDR2 is FYNNEI. With 3 bases removed from V and 2 bases from J, the gap between germline ends came to 7 bases. The CDR3 region has the DNA TGTGCCAGCAGTGATGCGCTCAACACCGGGGAGCTGTTTTTT. It specifies CASSDALNTGELFF.